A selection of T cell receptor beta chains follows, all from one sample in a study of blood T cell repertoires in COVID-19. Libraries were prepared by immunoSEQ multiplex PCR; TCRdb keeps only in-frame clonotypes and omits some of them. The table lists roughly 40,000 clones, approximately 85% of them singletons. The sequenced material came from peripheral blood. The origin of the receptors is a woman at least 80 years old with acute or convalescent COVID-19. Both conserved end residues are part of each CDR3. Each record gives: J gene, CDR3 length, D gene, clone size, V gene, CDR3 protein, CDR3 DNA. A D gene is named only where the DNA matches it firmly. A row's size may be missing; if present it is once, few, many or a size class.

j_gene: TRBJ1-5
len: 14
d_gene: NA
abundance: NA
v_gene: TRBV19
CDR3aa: CASQGPKRNQPQHF
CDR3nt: TGTGCCAGTCAGGGTCCGAAAAGAAATCAGCCCCAGCATTTT

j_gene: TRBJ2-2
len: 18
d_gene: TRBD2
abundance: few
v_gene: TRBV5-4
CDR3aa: CASSPIGGLAGSTGELFF
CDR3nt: TGTGCCAGCAGCCCTATAGGGGGACTAGCGGGAAGCACCGGGGAGCTGTTTTTT

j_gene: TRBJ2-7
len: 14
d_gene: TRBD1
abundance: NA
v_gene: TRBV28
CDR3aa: CASRNRDSSYEQYF
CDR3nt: TGTGCCAGTCGTAACCGGGACAGTTCGTACGAGCAGTACTTC

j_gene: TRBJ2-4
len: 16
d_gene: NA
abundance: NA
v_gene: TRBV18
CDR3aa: CASSIGAGGAKNIQYF
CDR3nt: TGTGCCAGCTCAATAGGGGCCGGAGGGGCCAAAAACATTCAGTACTTC

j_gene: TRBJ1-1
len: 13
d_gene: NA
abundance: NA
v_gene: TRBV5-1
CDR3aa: CASSLLTNTEAFF
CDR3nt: TGCGCCAGCAGCTTGCTGACTAACACTGAAGCTTTCTTT

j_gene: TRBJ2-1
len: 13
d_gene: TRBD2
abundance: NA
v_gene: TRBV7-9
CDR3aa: CASSPGTSGAQFF
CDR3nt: TGTGCCAGCAGCCCCGGGACTAGCGGAGCCCAGTTCTTC

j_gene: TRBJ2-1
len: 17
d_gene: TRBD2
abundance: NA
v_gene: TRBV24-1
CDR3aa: CATSDLSTSGTYNEQFF
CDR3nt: TGTGCCACCAGTGACCTCTCGACTAGCGGGACCTACAATGAGCAGTTCTTC

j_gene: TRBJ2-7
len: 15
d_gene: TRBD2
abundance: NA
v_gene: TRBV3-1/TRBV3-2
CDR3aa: CASSQVLGLYYEQYF
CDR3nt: TGTGCCAGCAGCCAAGTTCTGGGACTATACTACGAGCAGTACTTC

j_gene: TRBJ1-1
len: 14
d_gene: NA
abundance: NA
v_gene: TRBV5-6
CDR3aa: CASSLGGGSTEAFF
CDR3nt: TGTGCCAGCAGCTTGGGCGGGGGCTCCACTGAAGCTTTCTTT

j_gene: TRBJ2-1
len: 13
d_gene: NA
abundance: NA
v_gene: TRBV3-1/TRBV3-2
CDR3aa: CASSPPVGNEQFF
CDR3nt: TGTGCCAGCAGCCCCCCTGTCGGGAATGAGCAGTTCTTC

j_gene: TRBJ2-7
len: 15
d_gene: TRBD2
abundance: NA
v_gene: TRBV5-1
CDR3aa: CASSPPGSGSYEQYF
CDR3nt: TGCGCCAGCAGCCCTCCCGGGAGCGGGAGCTACGAGCAGTACTTC

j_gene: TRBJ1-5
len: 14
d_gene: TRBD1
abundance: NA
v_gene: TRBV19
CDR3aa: CASSIRGQGQPQHF
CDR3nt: TGTGCCAGTAGTATTCGGGGACAGGGACAGCCCCAGCATTTT

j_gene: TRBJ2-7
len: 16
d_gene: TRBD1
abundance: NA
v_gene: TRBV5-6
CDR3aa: CASTLVPGTVSYEQYF
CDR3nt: TGTGCCAGCACCTTGGTCCCCGGGACAGTCTCCTACGAGCAGTACTTC

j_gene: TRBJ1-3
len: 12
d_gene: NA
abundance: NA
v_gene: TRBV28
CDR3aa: CASSRQGNTIYF
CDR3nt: TGTGCCAGCAGCCGACAGGGAAACACCATATATTTT

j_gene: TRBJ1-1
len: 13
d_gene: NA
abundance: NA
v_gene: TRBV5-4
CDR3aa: CASSFQGPTEAFF
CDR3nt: TGTGCCAGCAGCTTTCAGGGTCCCACTGAAGCTTTCTTT

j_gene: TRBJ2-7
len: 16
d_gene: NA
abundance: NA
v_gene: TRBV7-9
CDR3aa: CASSSYSSPDGDEQYF
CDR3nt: TGTGCCAGCAGCTCTTATTCATCGCCTGACGGGGACGAGCAGTACTTC

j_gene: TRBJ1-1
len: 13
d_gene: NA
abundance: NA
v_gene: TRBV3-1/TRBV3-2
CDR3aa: CASSPVDREKAFF
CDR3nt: TGTGCCAGCAGCCCGGTGGACCGGGAGAAAGCTTTCTTT

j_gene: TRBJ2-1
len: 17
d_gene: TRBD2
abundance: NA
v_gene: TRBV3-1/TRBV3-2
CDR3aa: CASSQGLAVSSYNEQFF
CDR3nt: TGTGCCAGCAGCCAAGGACTAGCGGTTAGCTCCTACAATGAGCAGTTCTTC

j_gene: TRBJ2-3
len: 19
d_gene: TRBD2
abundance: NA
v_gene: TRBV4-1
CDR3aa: CASSLVTSGPGGGTDTQYF
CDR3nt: TGCGCCAGCAGCCTCGTCACTAGCGGCCCTGGGGGGGGCACAGATACGCAGTATTTT

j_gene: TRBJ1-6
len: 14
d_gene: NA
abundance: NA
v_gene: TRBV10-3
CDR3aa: CAISEGTNNSPLHF
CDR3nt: TGTGCCATCAGTGAGGGGACAAATAATTCACCCCTCCACTTT

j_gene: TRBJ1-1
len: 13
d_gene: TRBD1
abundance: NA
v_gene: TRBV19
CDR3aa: CATSTGLNTEAFF
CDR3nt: TGTGCCACTTCGACAGGGTTGAACACTGAAGCTTTCTTT

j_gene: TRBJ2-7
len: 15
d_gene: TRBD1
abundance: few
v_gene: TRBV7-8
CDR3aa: CASSLVTGKIDEQYF
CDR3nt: TGTGCCAGCAGCTTAGTGACAGGGAAAATCGACGAGCAGTACTTC

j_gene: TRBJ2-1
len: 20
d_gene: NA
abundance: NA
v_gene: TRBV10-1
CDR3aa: CASSESSKVLVIVSYNEQFF
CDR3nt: TGCGCCAGCAGTGAGTCGAGTAAGGTACTAGTGATTGTTTCCTACAATGAGCAGTTCTTC

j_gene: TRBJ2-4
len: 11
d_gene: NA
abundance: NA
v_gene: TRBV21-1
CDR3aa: CARDSKNIQYF
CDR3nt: TGTGCCAGAGACAGCAAAAACATTCAGTACTTC

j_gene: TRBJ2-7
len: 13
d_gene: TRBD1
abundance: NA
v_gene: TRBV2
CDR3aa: CASTVDRGNEQYF
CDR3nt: TGTGCCAGCACTGTAGACAGGGGGAACGAGCAGTACTTC

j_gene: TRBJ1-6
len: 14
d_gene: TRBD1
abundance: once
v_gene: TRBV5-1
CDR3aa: CASSFGQDNSPLHF
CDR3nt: TGCGCCAGCAGCTTTGGACAGGATAATTCACCCCTCCACTTT

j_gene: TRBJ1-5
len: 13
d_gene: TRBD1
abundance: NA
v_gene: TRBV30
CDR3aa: CAWSVQGAMPQHF
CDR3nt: TGTGCCTGGAGTGTACAGGGGGCAATGCCCCAGCATTTT

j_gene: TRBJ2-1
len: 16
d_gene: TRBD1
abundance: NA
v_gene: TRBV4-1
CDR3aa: CASSQDSGQGVNEQFF
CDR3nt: TGCGCCAGCAGCCAAGATAGTGGACAGGGGGTCAATGAGCAGTTCTTC

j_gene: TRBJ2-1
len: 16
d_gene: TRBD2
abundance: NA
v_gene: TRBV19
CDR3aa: CASSSSGRESRDEQFF
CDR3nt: TGTGCCAGTAGTAGTAGCGGGAGGGAATCTAGGGATGAGCAGTTCTTC

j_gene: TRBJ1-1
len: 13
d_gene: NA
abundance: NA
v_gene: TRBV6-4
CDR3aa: CASRTQGNTEAFF
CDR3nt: TGTGCCAGCAGAACACAGGGGAACACTGAAGCTTTCTTT